These T cell receptor beta chains were read from a single sample in a study of CD8+CD57+ T cells in acquired aplastic anemia. TCRdb used MiXCR to reprocess the reads, holding one entry per CDR3 protein. The sample consists of roughly 290,000 distinct CDR3 sequences, about 50% of them appearing once. Sequencing was done on a sample of sorted CD4+, CD8+, or CD8+CD57+ T cells (not recorded which) from PBMCs. The receptors shown here come from a human donor with aplastic anemia. CDR3s include the opening cysteine and the closing phenylalanine or tryptophan. A D gene is named only where the DNA matches it firmly. Not all rows give a size; the values are once, few, many and, for expanded clones, a class.

>TRBV20-1|-|-|TRBJ2-5
CSAPGDEVGTQYF
TGCAGTGCCCCAGGGGATGAAGTGGGGACCCAGTACTTC
>TRBV29-1|-|-|TRBJ1-2
CSVGGEGQTYGYTF
TGCAGCGTAGGGGGGGAGGGCCAAACCTATGGCTACACCTTC
>TRBV7-3|-|TRBD2|TRBJ2-5
CASSLTAGGGETQYF
TGTGCCAGCAGCTTAACCGCGGGAGGTGGGGAGACCCAGTACTTC
>TRBV9|-|-|TRBJ2-3
CASSVLPDTDTQYF
TGTGCCAGCAGCGTCCTACCAGACACAGATACGCAGTATTTT
>TRBV9|many|-|TRBJ2-1
CASSAGSLSHEQFF
TGTGCCAGCAGTGCCGGGAGCCTCTCCCATGAGCAGTTCTTC
>TRBV2|-|-|TRBJ2-2
CASSEIAVNTGELFF
TGTGCCAGCAGTGAAATAGCGGTGAACACCGGGGAGCTGTTTTTT
>TRBV3-1|many|-|TRBJ2-5
CASSQARETQYF
TGTGCCAGCAGCCAAGCGAGGGAGACCCAGTACTTC
>TRBV2|-|-|TRBJ2-3
CASIGLATDTQYF
TGTGCCAGCATCGGCCTAGCGACAGATACGCAGTATTTT
>TRBV29-1|few|-|TRBJ2-7
CSVARTAEQYF
TGCAGCGTTGCCCGGACAGCCGAGCAGTACTTC
>TRBV6-1|many|TRBD1|TRBJ1-1
CASSKTTGATNTEAFF
TGTGCCAGCAGTAAAACGACAGGGGCAACGAACACTGAAGCTTTCTTT
>TRBV5-1|many|-|TRBJ1-2
CASSLGRGFDYGYTF
TGCGCCAGCAGCTTAGGTAGGGGGTTCGATTATGGCTACACCTTC
>TRBV2|-|-|TRBJ2-5
CASSNYEQYFGPGQETQYF
-
>TRBV19|many|-|TRBJ1-4
CASSMWGTNEKLFF
TGTGCCAGTAGTATGTGGGGGACTAATGAAAAACTGTTTTTT
>TRBV4-1|many|-|TRBJ2-7
CASSQGRTAGLIYEQYF
TGCGCCAGCAGCCAAGGGAGAACGGCGGGACTGATCTACGAGCAGTACTTC
>TRBV2|-|TRBD1|TRBJ2-1
CASTGWGQGVSEQFF
TGTGCCAGCACCGGATGGGGACAGGGAGTGAGTGAGCAGTTCTTC
>TRBV5-8|many|TRBD1|TRBJ2-7
CASSLPQGGTGGEQYF
TGTGCCAGCAGCCTGCCGCAGGGGGGGACAGGGGGCGAGCAGTACTTC
>TRBV7-9|-|-|TRBJ2-5
CASSLLDETQYF
TGTGCCAGCAGCTTACTGGATGAGACCCAGTACTTC
>TRBV7-3|many|-|TRBJ1-2
CASSPRDTAIYGYTF
TGTGCCAGCAGCCCCCGGGACACAGCAATCTATGGCTACACCTTC
>TRBV11-3|once|-|TRBJ2-1
CASSFVGNEQFF
TGTGCCAGCAGCTTTGTCGGCAATGAGCAGTTCTTC
>TRBV20-1|-|TRBD1|TRBJ1-2
CSAAQGVSYGYTF
TGCAGTGCCGCGCAGGGGGTTAGCTATGGCTACACCTTC
>TRBV10-3|-|-|TRBJ1-6
CAISMTQNNSPLHF
TGTGCCATCAGTATGACACAAAATAATTCACCCCTCCACTTT
>TRBV5-1|-|-|TRBJ1-4
CASSLADGSGGVRRLFF
TGCGCCAGCAGCTTGGCCGATGGGTCGGGGGGGGTGAGAAGACTGTTTTTT
>TRBV20-1|-|-|TRBJ2-1
CSTERLNSYNEQFF
TGCAGCACCGAGAGGTTAAACTCCTACAATGAGCAGTTCTTC
>TRBV6-5|many|-|TRBJ1-1
CASNLLGNTEAFF
TGTGCCAGCAACCTTTTGGGGAACACTGAAGCTTTCTTT
>TRBV10-3|-|TRBD2|TRBJ2-7
CASGTSGLEQYF
TGTGCCTCAGGGACTAGCGGGCTCGAGCAGTACTTC
>TRBV4-2|few|-|TRBJ2-7
CASSFAGGPYEQYF
TGTGCCAGCAGCTTTGCAGGGGGGCCCTACGAGCAGTACTTC
>TRBV6-1|many|TRBD1|TRBJ1-2
CASSERTGEGYTF
TGTGCCAGCAGTGAAAGGACAGGGGAAGGCTACACCTTC
>TRBV5-1|-|-|TRBJ1-2
CASRGTDHGYTF
TGCGCCAGCAGAGGGACGGACCATGGCTACACCTTC
>TRBV10-1|-|-|TRBJ2-7
CASSERRDSLSYEQYF
TGCGCCAGCAGTGAGCGGCGGGACAGCCTTTCCTACGAGCAGTACTTC
>TRBV7-8|-|-|TRBJ1-1
CASSFFVYGISNLEAFF
TGTGCCAGCAGCTTCTTCGTTTACGGGATTAGCAACCTTGAAGCTTTCTTT
>TRBV7-6|-|-|TRBJ2-3
CASSLAATGGRIDTQYF
TGTGCCAGCAGCTTAGCGGCAACGGGGGGCCGCATAGATACGCAGTATTTT
>TRBV6-5|many|TRBD1|TRBJ1-2
CASRPGQGNYGYTF
TGTGCCAGCAGGCCAGGACAGGGCAACTATGGCTACACCTTC
>TRBV7-6|-|TRBD1|TRBJ1-2
CASSLDRGRGYTF
TGTGCCAGCAGCCTCGACAGGGGAAGGGGCTACACCTTC
>TRBV7-8|many|TRBD2|TRBJ2-1
CASSLRLAGSSYNEQFF
TGTGCCAGCAGCCTACGACTAGCGGGAAGCTCCTACAATGAGCAGTTCTTC
>TRBV7-2|-|-|TRBJ2-7
CASSRSDGIGEQYF
TGTGCCAGCAGCCGCAGTGACGGAATTGGCGAGCAGTACTTC
>TRBV7-2|few|-|TRBJ1-2
CASSQQPDRRGYTF
TGTGCCAGCAGCCAACAACCCGACAGGCGAGGCTACACCTTC
>TRBV7-2|-|-|TRBJ2-7
CASSLAGARYEQYF
TGTGCCAGCAGCTTAGCGGGCGCGCGTTACGAGCAGTACTTC
>TRBV7-6|-|-|TRBJ2-1
CASGAGGPEEQFF
TGTGCCAGCGGCGCAGGGGGGCCGGAGGAGCAGTTCTTC
>TRBV7-7|many|-|TRBJ2-5
CASGSSGLGTQYF
TGTGCCAGCGGCTCCTCGGGCCTCGGGACCCAGTACTTC
>TRBV9|-|TRBD1|TRBJ2-3
CASRGDRARDTQYF
TGTGCCAGCAGAGGGGACAGGGCCCGAGATACGCAGTATTTT